The clone carrying this T cell receptor beta chain was seen ten or more times. The antigen remains unidentified. The data are from a study of glioma-infiltrating T cells. The iRepertoire nested amplicon-rescue multiplex PCR amplified TCR alpha and beta CDR3s from RNA. Input was roughly 85-450 ng of tissue mRNA or PBMC total RNA. TCRdb redid the calling of the multiplex PCR reads with MiXCR, one entry per CDR3 protein. The table lists approximately 89,000 distinct CDR3 sequences, around a quarter of them singletons. General study points: Above-expected tissue-blood divergence occurred in all gliomas, most in low-grade ones. Only very few CDR3 sequences appeared in both tissue and blood.

The receptor was isolated from a human donor with low-grade glioma or glioblastoma, undergoing nonglioma brain surgery, or in good health (not recorded which). Sequenced sample: glioma tissue, nonneoplastic brain tissue, or PBMCs (not recorded which).

In nucleotides, the CDR3 is TGCAGTGCTAGAGATGTCGGGACTATCCCACAAGAGACCCAGTACTTC. Translated: CSARDVGTIPQETQYF. This sequence joins TRBV20-1 and TRBJ2-5, with 7 bases identical to TRBD2. In germline, CDR1 is DFQATT, CDR2 SNEGSKA (reference sequence). The CDR3 extends over 16 amino acids. The V segment lost 0 bases and the J segment 2 bases; nucleotides outside the gene matches: 9.